The 11 T cell receptor beta chains below come from one sample, sequenced in a study of cytotoxic CD8 clonotypes in ibrutinib-treated CLL. The table came from immunoSEQ multiplex PCR; TCRdb's copy has only in-frame clones and leaves some out. The sample shows about 140,000 clones, 80% of them seen only once. The sequences come from PBMCs, collected after 36 months of ibrutinib treatment. The receptors stem from a human donor with chronic lymphocytic leukemia.

The chain is built from TRBV11-3 and TRBJ1-1, with 9 bases matching TRBD1. CDR3 length equals 16 residues. The ends lost 0 bases at V and 3 bases at J; junction bases unmatched: 5. The germline V gene has CDR1 SGHNT and CDR2 YENEEA. The CDR3 sequence is CASSLEQGAEDTEAFF. CDR3 nucleotide sequence: TGTGCCAGCAGCTTAGAACAGGGGGCGGAGGACACTGAAGCTTTCTTT.

The chain links TRBV6-4 to TRBJ2-1, with 8 bases aligning to TRBD2. Germline V gene data show CDR1 as MRHNA and CDR2 as SNTAGT. CDR3 length: 15 residues. J was trimmed by 8 bases and V by 6 bases; bases with no gene match: 12. The CDR3 region is CASSPVSGGFDEQFF. CDR3 DNA: TGTGCCAGCAGCCCCGTGAGCGGGGGTTTCGATGAGCAGTTCTTC.

This clone was counted once. V gene TRBV5-1 combines with J gene TRBJ1-1; 7 positions agree with TRBD1. CDR1 is SGHRS, CDR2 YFSETQ, per germline. The CDR3 length is 13 residues. V was clipped by 4 bases and J by 4 bases; unmatched bases: 4. Here the CDR3 DNA reads TGCGCCAGCAGCAGGGGGCCGGGCACTGAAGCTTTCTTT. As protein: CASSRGPGTEAFF.

This chain connects TRBV10-1 to TRBJ2-2; TRBD1 matches 7 bases. The germline gives CDR1 WNHNN, CDR2 SYGVQD (reference sequence). V trimming: 7 bases; J trimming: 2 bases; junction bases outside the gene matches: 4. The CDR3 spans 14 residues. The CDR3 loop reads CASTRDRNTGELFF. The CDR3 nucleotides are TGCGCCAGCACCCGGGACAGAAACACCGGGGAGCTGTTTTTT.

This clone was observed a few times. This chain uses TRBV10-2 with TRBJ2-1; the match to TRBD2 covers 8 bases. Trimming took 3 bases from V and 5 from J; bases not matched to a gene: 6. Germline CDR1 WSHSY, CDR2 SAAADI. The CDR3 contains 15 residues. This chain's CDR3 is CASSESGTRNNEQFF. In DNA form, the CDR3 reads TGCGCCAGCAGTGAATCCGGGACTAGAAACAATGAGCAGTTCTTC.

The chain joins TRBV2 to TRBJ1-4; D remains ambiguous. Trimming took 7 bases from V and 0 from J, leaving 9 bases between them. CDR1 is SNHLY and CDR2 is FYNNEI in the germline V gene. The CDR3 length is 14 residues. The chain's CDR3 is CASKAEATNEKLFF. CDR3 bases: TGTGCCAGCAAGGCAGAAGCAACTAATGAAAAACTGTTTTTT. The entire variable domain, with the rest obtained from reference TRBV2 and TRBJ1-4, is as follows: EPEVTQTPSHQVTQMGQEVILRCVPISNHLYFYWYRQILGQKVEFLVSFYNNEISEKSEIFDDQFSVERPDGSNFTLKIRSTKLEDSAMYFCASKAEATNEKLFFGSGTQLSVL.

Comments on this clone: The same CDR3 arises from other DNA sequences in this sample as well. This chain connects TRBV6-5 to TRBJ2-7; D possibly corresponds to TRBD1 (5 bases). Trimming took 4 bases from V and 3 from J, leaving 7 bases between them. CDR1 and CDR2 from the germline V gene are MNHEY and SVGAGI. The CDR3 covers 12 residues. CDR3 in amino acids: CASSSDSYEQYF. CDR3 DNA sequence: TGTGCCAGCAGTTCCGACAGCTACGAGCAGTACTTC.

This clone was recorded only once. J is TRBJ2-2 and V is TRBV11-3; 8 bases align to TRBD2. V lost 0 bases, J lost 6 bases, and 6 bases stayed unmatched. This CDR3 spans 16 amino acids. Germline V CDR1 and CDR2: SGHNT, YENEEA. The CDR3 region has the DNA TGTGCCAGCAGCTTAGAGCGGGGGGCGGGCGCCGGGGAGCTGTTTTTT. Amino acids: CASSLERGAGAGELFF.

The V gene is TRBV29-1, the J gene TRBJ1-2, with D uncertain. Germline V gene data show CDR1 as SQVTM and CDR2 as ANQGSEA. V lost 1 base to trimming and J lost 7 bases, with 10 bases between them. The CDR3 covers 12 residues. CDR3 amino acids: CSVEADTAGYTF. Here the CDR3 DNA reads TGCAGCGTTGAAGCCGATACGGCTGGCTACACCTTC.

The chain employs TRBV7-9 and TRBJ1-4; D uncertain. This CDR3 contains 13 residues. V was trimmed by 11 bases and J by 5 bases, leaving 15 bases between them. The germline gives CDR1 SEHNR, CDR2 FQNEAQ (reference sequence). The CDR3: CAGYRESNEKLFF. The CDR3 nucleotides are TGTGCCGGATACCGGGAGTCGAATGAAAAACTGTTTTTT.

The chain has TRBV10-3 and TRBJ1-1; D unclear. Germline V gene data show CDR1 as ENHRY and CDR2 as SYGVKD. This CDR3 spans 12 amino acids. Trimming cost V 3 bases and J 6 bases, with 8 bases left between them. CDR3 protein: CAISDGVPEAFF. Written as DNA, the CDR3 is TGTGCCATCAGTGATGGGGTACCTGAAGCTTTCTTT.